The T cell receptor beta chain described here comes from a study of blood T cell repertoires in COVID-19. On the study more broadly: PBMCs, B-cell-depleted T cells, or T cells provided the cDNA or gDNA that made up the material.

As handled by the study authors: It was from reference gene primer amplification that nucleated cell counts were estimated. Some clones are missing from TCRdb's copy, which holds only in-frame ones; the method was immunoSEQ multiplex PCR. V and J calls and clone size follow that table, whereas D and trimming were derived from the DNA. The table shows under 300,000 clones, with around 86% occurring only once. The V gene end was trimmed by 3 bases and the J gene end by 9 bases; junction bases not matched to a gene: 2. CDR3 length: 14 amino acids. Germline assignment: CDR1 SGHDT and CDR2 YYEEEE. The sequenced sample consisted of peripheral blood. The V call is TRBV5-6, the J call TRBJ1-6, with 11 bases identical to TRBD1. This TCR was recovered from a woman aged 40 to 50 who had recovered from COVID-19. CDR3 coding DNA: TGTGCCAGCAGCTCTGGACAGGGGGCTTCACCCCTCCACTTT. Its protein is CASSSGQGASPLHF.